This T cell receptor (beta chain) derives from a study of blood T cell repertoires in COVID-19. Overall study context: The cDNA or gDNA used as material had been derived from T cells, B-cell-depleted T cells, or PBMCs.

In the original processing: Amplifying reference gene primers gave estimates of nucleated cell counts. Assay used: immunoSEQ multiplex PCR; TCRdb lists only in-frame clones, some missing. The V and J calls and clone size come from that table; D and trimming were worked out from the DNA. The sample yields almost 80,000 clones, 75% to 95% seen once. CDR1 is SGHRS and CDR2 is YFSETQ in the germline V gene. V was cut by 0 bases and J by 0 bases, with 8 bases left in between. The CDR3 is 15 residues long. V is TRBV5-1 and J is TRBJ2-3; D not resolved. This TCR derives from a woman aged 80 or over with acute or convalescent COVID-19. The specimen sequenced was peripheral blood. The CDR3 reads CASSLGQQSTDTQYF. The CDR3 nucleotides are TGCGCCAGCAGCTTGGGTCAACAGAGCACAGATACGCAGTATTTT.